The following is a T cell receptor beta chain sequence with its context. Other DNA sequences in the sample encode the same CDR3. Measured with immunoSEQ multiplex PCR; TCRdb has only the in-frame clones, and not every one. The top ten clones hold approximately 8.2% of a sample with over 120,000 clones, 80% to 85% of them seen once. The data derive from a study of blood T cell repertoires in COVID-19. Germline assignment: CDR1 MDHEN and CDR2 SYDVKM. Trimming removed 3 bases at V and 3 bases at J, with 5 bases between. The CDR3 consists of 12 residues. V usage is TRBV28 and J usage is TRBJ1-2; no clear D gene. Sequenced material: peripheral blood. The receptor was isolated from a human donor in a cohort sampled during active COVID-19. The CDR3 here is CASSFADYGYTF. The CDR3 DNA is TGTGCCAGCAGTTTCGCGGACTATGGCTACACCTTC.